The text below deals with one TCR beta chain. Method: immunoSEQ multiplex PCR; TCRdb's copy keeps in-frame clones and lacks some. The sample records 220,000 or so clones, around 87% being singletons. The data stem from a study of blood T cell repertoires in COVID-19. Study as a whole: Whether acute or convalescent, the COVID-19 samples came from the United States, Italy and Spain. T cells, B-cell-depleted T cells, or PBMCs supplied cDNA or gDNA.

The germline CDR1 and CDR2 sequences are SGHDN and FVKESK. This CDR3 region has 15 residues. V was cut by 6 bases and J by 5 bases, with 19 bases left in between. This sequence joins TRBV14 and TRBJ2-5, with D possibly TRBD2 on 5 matching bases. This receptor was taken from a woman aged 18 to 35 in a cohort exposed to, infected with or recovered from COVID-19 (not recorded which). Sequencing used PBMCs or T cells enriched from blood (not recorded which). CDR3 DNA sequence: TGTGCCAGCAGTCCAATCAGGAGGCTTGGGGAGACCCAGTACTTC. It yields the protein CASSPIRRLGETQYF.